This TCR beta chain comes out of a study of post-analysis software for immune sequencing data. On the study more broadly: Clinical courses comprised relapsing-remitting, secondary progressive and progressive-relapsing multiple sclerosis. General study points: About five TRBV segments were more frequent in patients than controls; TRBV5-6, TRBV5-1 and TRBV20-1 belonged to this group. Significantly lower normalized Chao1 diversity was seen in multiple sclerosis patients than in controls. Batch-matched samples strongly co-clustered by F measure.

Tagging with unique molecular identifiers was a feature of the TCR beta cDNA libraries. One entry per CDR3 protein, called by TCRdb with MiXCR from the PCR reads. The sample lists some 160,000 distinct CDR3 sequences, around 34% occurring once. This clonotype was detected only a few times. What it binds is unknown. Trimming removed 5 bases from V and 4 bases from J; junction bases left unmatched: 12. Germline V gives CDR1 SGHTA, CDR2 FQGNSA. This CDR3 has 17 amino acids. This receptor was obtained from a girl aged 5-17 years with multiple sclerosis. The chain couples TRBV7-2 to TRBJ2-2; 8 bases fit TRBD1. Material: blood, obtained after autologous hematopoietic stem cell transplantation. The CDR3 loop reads CASSLPRTGPSTGELFF. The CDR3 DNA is TGTGCCAGCAGCCTTCCGAGGACAGGGCCCAGCACCGGGGAGCTGTTTTTT.